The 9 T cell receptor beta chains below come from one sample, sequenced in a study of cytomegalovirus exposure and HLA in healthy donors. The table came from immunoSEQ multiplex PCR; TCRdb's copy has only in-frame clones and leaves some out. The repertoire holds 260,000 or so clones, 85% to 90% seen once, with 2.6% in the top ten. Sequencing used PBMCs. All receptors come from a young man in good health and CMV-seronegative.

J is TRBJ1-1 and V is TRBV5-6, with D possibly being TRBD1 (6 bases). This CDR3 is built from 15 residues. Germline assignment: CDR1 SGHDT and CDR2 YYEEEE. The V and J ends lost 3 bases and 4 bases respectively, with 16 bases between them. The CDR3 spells CASSSSWGRLTEAFF. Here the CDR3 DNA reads TGTGCCAGCAGCTCGTCATGGGGGCGCCTCACTGAAGCTTTCTTT.

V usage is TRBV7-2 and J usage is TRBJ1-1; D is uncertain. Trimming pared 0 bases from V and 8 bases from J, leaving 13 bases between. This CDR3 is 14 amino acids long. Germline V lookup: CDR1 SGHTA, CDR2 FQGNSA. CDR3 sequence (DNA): TGTGCCAGCAGCTTAGCGCCGGTTAAACAGGAAGCTTTCTTT. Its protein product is CASSLAPVKQEAFF.

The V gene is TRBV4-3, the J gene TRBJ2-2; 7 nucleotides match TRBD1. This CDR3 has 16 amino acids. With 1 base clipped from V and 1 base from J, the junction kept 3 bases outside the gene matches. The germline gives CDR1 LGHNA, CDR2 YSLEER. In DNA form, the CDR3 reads TGCGCCAGCAGCCAAGTTAGGGGGCTGAACACCGGGGAGCTGTTTTTT. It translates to CASSQVRGLNTGELFF.

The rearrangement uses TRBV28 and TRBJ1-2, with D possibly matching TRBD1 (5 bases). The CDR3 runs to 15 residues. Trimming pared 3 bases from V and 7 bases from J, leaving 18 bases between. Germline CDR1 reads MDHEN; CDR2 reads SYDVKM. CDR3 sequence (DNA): TGTGCCAGCAGTTTTCTCGTGATGGGGCTCTCTGGCTACACCTTC. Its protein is CASSFLVMGLSGYTF.

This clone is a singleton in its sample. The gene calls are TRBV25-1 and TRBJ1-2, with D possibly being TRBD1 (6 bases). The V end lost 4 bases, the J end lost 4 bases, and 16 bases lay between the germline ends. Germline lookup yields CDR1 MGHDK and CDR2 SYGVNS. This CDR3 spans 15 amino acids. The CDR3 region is CASSGGTSGSYGYTF. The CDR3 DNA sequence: TGTGCCAGCAGTGGGGGGACATCAGGGAGCTATGGCTACACCTTC.

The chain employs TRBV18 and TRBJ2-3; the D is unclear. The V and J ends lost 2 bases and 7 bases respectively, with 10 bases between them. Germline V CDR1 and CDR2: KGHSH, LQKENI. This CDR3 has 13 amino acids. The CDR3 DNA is TGTGCCAGCTCACCAAACAGAGACCATACGCAGTATTTT. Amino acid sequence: CASSPNRDHTQYF.

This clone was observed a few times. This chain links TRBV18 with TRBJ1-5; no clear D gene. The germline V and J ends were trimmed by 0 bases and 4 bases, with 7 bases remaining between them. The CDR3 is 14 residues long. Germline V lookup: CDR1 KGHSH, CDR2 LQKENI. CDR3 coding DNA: TGTGCCAGCTCACCACCGTCGGGGAATCAGCCCCAGCATTTT. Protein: CASSPPSGNQPQHF. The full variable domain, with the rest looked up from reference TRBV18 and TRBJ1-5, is NAGVMQNPRHLVRRRGQEARLRCSPMKGHSHVYWYRQLPEEGLKFMVYLQKENIIDESGMPKERFSAEFPKEGPSILRIQQVVRGDSAAYFCASSPPSGNQPQHFGDGTRLSIL.

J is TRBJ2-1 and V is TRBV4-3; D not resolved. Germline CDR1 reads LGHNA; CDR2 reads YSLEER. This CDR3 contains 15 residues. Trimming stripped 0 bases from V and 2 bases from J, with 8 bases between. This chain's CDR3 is CASSQDLPPYNEQFF. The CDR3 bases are TGCGCCAGCAGCCAAGATCTCCCCCCCTACAATGAGCAGTTCTTC.

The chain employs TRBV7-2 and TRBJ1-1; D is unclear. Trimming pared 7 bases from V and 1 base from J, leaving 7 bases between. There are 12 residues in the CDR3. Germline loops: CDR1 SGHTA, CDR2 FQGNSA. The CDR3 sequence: CASTRQNTEAFF. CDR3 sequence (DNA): TGTGCCAGCACTCGACAGAACACTGAAGCTTTCTTT.